This T cell receptor beta chain was obtained from a study of blood T cells in healthy people across ages. Broader study findings: The long-lived group displayed more naive CD4+ cells, plus higher diversity, than the aged donors did.

The second PCR ran about 6 to 11 cycles with a sample-barcoded 5' primer and J-beta primers. TCRdb processed the 5' RACE reads anew with MiXCR; each CDR3 protein has one entry. The data show more than 1.4 million distinct CDR3 sequences, about 40% seen once. Turning to this clonotype: Its antigen is still unknown.

This TCR derives from a woman younger than 30 in good health. The sample consisted of blood.

The CDR3 sequence is CSARNTGGFGYTF. CDR3 sequence (DNA): TGCAGTGCCCGGAACACAGGGGGCTTTGGCTACACCTTC. The V gene is TRBV20-1, the J gene TRBJ1-2; 9 bases are shared with TRBD1. The germline CDR1 and CDR2 sequences are DFQATT and SNEGSKA (reference sequence). The CDR3 contains 13 residues. J was trimmed by 7 bases and V by 6 bases; bases with no gene match: 9.